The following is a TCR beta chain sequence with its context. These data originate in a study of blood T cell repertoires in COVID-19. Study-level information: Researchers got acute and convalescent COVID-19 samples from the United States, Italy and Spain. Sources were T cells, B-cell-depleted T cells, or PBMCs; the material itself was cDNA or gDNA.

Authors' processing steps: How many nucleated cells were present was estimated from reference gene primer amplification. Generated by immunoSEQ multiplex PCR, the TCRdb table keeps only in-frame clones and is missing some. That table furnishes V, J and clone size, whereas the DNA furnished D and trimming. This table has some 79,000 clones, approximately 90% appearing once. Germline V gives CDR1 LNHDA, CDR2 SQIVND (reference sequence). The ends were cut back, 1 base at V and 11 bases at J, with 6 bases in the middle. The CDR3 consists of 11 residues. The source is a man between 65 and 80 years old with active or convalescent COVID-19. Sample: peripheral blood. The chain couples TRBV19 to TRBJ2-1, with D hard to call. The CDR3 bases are TGTGCCAGTAGTATAGCTTTTCAGCAGTTCTTC. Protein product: CASSIAFQQFF.